This TCR beta chain stems from a study of T-cell reconstitution after alpha-beta-depleted transplantation in children. This clonotype was counted a few times. Preparation of the TCRbeta library used unique molecular identifiers. Each CDR3 protein gets one entry after TCRdb re-called the PCR reads with MiXCR. The sample includes around 530,000 distinct CDR3 sequences, about 30% of them seen just once. Trimming took 6 bases from V and 0 from J, leaving 12 bases between them. CDR1 is SQVTM, CDR2 ANQGSEA, per germline. The CDR3 contains 14 residues. The chain carries TRBV29-1 and TRBJ2-1, with D possibly TRBD2 on 5 matching bases. The receptor was derived from a human donor who donated a stem cell graft to a child with aplastic anemia. Specimen: PBMCs from the stem cell graft donor, collected from the stem cell graft. The CDR3 DNA follows: TGCAGCGTCGTACCTAGCAGCTCCTACAATGAGCAGTTCTTC. Amino acid sequence: CSVVPSSSYNEQFF.